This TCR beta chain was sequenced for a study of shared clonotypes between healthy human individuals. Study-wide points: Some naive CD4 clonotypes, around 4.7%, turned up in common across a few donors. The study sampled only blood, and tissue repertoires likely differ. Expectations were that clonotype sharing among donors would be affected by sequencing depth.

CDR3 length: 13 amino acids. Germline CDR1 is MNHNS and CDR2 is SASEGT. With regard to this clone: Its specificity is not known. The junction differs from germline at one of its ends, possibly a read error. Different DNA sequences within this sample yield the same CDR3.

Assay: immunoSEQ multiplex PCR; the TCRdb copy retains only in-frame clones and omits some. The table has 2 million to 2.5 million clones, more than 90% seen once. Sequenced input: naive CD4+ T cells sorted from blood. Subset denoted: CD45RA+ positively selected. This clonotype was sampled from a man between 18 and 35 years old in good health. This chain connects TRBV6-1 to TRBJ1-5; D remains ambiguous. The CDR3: CASSEAPGQPQHF. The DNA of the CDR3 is TGTGCCAGCAGTGAAGCCCCGGGTCAGCCTCAGCATTTT.